This entry lists 6 T cell receptor beta chains sequenced from one sample in a study of PD-L1 blockade in urothelial cancer. Described time point: pretreatment peripheral blood. The table came from immunoSEQ multiplex PCR; TCRdb's copy has only in-frame clones and leaves some out. The sample contains around 100,000 clones, around 90% of which appear only once. The specimen comprised PBMCs, sampled around atezolizumab (anti-PD-L1) treatment. The receptor source for this set is a man in his fifties or sixties with urothelial cancer.

The genes are TRBV9 and TRBJ1-3; no firm D call. The V gene's germline CDR1 is SGDLS and CDR2 YYNGEE. The CDR3 is made up of 14 amino acids. V lost 2 bases and J 2 bases, leaving 8 bases between the germline ends. The CDR3 protein is CASSVQETGNTIYF. The CDR3 DNA reads as TGTGCCAGCAGCGTGCAGGAAACTGGAAACACCATATATTTT.

This clone was recorded a few times. The chain is built from TRBV11-2 and TRBJ1-1; D gene ambiguous. Deletions cut 2 bases from V and 0 bases from J, with 13 bases between. This CDR3 contains 16 residues. CDR1 and CDR2 from the germline V gene are SGHAT and FQNNGV. The CDR3 nucleotides read TGTGCCAGCAGCTTACGTCAGGCACTCATGAACACTGAAGCTTTCTTT. Protein: CASSLRQALMNTEAFF.

The chain uses TRBV30 and TRBJ2-7, with 11 positions matching TRBD1. Unmatched junction bases numbered 2, after V lost 3 bases and J lost 1 base. Germline lookup yields CDR1 GTSNPN and CDR2 SVGIG (reference sequence). The CDR3 length is 14 residues. CDR3 in DNA: TGTGCCTGGAGGGGACAGGGGGGATCCTACGAGCAGTACTTC. Translation gives CAWRGQGGSYEQYF.

This clone was seen a single time. The rearrangement uses TRBV27 and TRBJ1-3; 7 nucleotides match TRBD1. The CDR3 totals 16 residues. CDR1 is MNHEY and CDR2 is SMNVEV in the germline V gene (reference sequence). Trimming removed 9 bases from V and 2 bases from J; junction bases left unmatched: 13. DNA of the CDR3: TGTGCCAGACCCTCTCGACAGGGCGAAACTGGAAACACCATATATTTT. It codes for CARPSRQGETGNTIYF.

V usage is TRBV5-5 and J usage is TRBJ1-4; D is possibly TRBD1 (5 bases). The germline CDR1 and CDR2 sequences are SGHKS and YYEKEE (reference sequence). Trimming took 1 base from V and 0 from J, leaving 10 bases between them. This CDR3 has 16 residues. This chain's CDR3 is CASSLFTGSTNEKLFF. CDR3 bases: TGTGCCAGCAGCTTGTTTACAGGCTCAACTAATGAAAAACTGTTTTTT.

CDR3 DNA: TGTGCTAGTGGTTTGGGACAGTCCCCAGATACGCAGTATTTT. This translates into CASGLGQSPDTQYF. This rearrangement joins TRBV12-5 to TRBJ2-3, with D possibly TRBD1 on 5 matching bases. The CDR3 length is 14 residues. Trimming shortened V by 1 base and J by 4 bases, and 9 bases separated the two germline ends. The germline gives CDR1 LGHNT, CDR2 FRNRAP.